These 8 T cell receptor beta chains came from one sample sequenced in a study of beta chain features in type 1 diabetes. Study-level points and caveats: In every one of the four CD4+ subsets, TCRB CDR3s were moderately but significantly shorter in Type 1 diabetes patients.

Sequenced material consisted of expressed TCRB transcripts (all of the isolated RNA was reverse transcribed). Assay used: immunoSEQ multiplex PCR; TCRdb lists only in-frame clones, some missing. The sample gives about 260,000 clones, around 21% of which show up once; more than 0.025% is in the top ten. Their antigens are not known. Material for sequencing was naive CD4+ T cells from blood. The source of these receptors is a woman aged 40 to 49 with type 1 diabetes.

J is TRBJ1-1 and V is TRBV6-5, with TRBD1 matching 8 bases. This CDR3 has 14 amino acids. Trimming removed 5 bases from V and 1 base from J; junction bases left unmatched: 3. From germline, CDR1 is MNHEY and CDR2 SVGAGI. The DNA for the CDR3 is TGTGCCAGCAGTCCTGACAGGGGGAACACTGAAGCTTTCTTT. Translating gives CASSPDRGNTEAFF.

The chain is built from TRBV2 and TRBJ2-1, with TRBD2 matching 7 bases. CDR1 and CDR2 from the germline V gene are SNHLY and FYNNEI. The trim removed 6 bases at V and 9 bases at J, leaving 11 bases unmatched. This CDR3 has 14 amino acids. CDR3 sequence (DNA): TGTGCCAGCAGGGAGGCGCGGGAGTCTTTTGAGCAGTTCTTC. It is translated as CASREARESFEQFF.

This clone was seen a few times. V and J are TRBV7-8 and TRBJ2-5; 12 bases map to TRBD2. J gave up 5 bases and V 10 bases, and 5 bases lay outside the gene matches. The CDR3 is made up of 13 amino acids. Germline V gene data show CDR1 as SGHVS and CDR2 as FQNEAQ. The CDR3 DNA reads TGTGCCACCTTCGGGACTAGCGGGGAGACCCAGTACTTC. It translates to CATFGTSGETQYF.

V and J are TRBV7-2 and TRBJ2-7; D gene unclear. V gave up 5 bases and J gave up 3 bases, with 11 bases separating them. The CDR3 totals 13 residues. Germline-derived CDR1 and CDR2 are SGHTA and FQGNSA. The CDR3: CASSGWPSYEQYF. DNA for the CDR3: TGTGCCAGCAGCGGGTGGCCTAGCTACGAGCAGTACTTC.

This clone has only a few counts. CDR3 residues: CASSLLRASNSPLHF. In nucleotides, the CDR3 is TGTGCCAGCAGCTTACTCAGGGCGAGTAATTCACCCCTCCACTTT. The rearrangement uses TRBV7-2 and TRBJ1-6; D possibly corresponds to TRBD1 (5 bases). This CDR3 is built from 15 residues. V was clipped by 2 bases and J by 6 bases, with 11 bases between them. Germline V gene data show CDR1 as SGHTA and CDR2 as FQGNSA.

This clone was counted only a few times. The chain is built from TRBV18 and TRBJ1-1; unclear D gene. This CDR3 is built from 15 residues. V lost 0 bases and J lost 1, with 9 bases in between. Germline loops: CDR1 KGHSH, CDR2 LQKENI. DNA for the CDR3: TGTGCCAGCTCACCACCGCAGCGACCGAACACTGAAGCTTTCTTT. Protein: CASSPPQRPNTEAFF.

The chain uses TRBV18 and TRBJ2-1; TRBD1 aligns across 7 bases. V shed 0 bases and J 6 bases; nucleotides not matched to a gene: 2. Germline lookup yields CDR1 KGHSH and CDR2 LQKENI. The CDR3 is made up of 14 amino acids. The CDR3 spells CASSPPRTGNEQFF. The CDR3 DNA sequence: TGTGCCAGCTCACCACCCCGGACAGGCAATGAGCAGTTCTTC.

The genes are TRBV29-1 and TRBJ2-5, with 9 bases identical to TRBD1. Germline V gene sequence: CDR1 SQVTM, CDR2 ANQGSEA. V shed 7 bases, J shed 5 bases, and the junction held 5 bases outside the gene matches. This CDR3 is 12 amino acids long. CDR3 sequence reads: CSAVGQGETQYF. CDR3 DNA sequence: TGCAGCGCCGTCGGACAGGGGGAGACCCAGTACTTC.